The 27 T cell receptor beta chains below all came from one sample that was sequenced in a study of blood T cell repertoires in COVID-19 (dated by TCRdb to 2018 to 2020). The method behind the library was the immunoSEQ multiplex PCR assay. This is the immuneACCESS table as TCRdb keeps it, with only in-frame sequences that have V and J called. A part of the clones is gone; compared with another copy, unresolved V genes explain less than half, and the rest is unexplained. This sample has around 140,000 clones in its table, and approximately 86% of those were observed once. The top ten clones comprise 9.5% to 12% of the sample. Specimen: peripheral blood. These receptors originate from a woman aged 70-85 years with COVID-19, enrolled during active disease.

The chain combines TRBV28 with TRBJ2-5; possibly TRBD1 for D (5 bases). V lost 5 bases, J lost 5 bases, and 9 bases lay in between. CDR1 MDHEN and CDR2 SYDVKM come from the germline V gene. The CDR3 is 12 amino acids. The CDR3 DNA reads TGTGCCAGCAGTGCCTACAGGGAGACCCAGTACTTC. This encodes CASSAYRETQYF.

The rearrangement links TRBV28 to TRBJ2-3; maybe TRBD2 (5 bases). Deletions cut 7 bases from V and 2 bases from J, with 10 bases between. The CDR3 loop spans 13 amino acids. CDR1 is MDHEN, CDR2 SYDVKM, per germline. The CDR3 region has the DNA TGTGCCAGCATGCGACGGGACACAGATACGCAGTATTTT. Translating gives CASMRRDTDTQYF.

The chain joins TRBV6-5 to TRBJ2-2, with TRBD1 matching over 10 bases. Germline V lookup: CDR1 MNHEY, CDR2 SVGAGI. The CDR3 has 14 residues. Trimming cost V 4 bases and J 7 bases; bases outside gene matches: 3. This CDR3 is CASSWDRGSGELFF. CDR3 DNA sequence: TGTGCCAGCAGTTGGGACAGGGGAAGCGGGGAGCTGTTTTTT.

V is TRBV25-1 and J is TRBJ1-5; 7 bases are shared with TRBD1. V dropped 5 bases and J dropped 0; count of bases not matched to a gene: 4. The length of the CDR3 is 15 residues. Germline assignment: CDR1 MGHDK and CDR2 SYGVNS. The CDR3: CASSQGDSSNQPQHF. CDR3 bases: TGTGCCAGCAGTCAAGGGGACAGTAGCAATCAGCCCCAGCATTTT.

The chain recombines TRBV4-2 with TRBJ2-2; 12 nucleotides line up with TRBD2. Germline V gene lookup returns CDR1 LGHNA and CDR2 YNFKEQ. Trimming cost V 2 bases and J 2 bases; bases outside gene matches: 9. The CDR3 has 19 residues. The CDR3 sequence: CASSQQPLLAGGNTGELFF. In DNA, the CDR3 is TGTGCCAGCAGCCAACAACCCCTACTAGCGGGGGGAAACACCGGGGAGCTGTTTTTT.

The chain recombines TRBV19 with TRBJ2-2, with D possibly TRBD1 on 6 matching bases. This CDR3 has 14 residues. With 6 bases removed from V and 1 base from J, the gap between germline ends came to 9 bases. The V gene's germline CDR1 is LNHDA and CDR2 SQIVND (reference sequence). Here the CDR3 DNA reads TGTGCCAGTAGAGGACAGTTGAACACCGGGGAGCTGTTTTTT. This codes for CASRGQLNTGELFF.

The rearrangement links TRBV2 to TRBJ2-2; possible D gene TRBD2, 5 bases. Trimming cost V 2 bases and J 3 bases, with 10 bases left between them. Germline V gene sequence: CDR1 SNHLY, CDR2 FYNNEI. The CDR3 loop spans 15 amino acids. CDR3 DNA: TGTGCCAGCAGTGAAACCCGGGGAGACACCGGGGAGCTGTTTTTT. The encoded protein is CASSETRGDTGELFF.

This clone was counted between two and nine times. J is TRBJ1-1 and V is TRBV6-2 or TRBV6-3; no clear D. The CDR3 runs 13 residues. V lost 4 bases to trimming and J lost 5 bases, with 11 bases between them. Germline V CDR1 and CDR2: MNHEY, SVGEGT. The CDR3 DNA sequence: TGTGCCAGCAGTTTTCGGGGAAAGACTGAAGCTTTCTTT. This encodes CASSFRGKTEAFF.

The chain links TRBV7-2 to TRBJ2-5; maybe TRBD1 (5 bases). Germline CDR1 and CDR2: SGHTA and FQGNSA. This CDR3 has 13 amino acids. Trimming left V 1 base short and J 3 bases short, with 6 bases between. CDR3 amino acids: CASSLVREETQYF. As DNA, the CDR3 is TGTGCCAGCAGCTTAGTCAGGGAAGAGACCCAGTACTTC.

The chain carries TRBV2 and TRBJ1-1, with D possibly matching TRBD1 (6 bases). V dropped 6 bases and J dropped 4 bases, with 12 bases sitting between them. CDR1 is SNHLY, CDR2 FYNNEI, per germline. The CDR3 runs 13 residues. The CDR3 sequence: CASSAQGFTEAFF. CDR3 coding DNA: TGTGCCAGCAGCGCTCAGGGGTTCACTGAAGCTTTCTTT.

CDR3 nucleotide sequence: TGTGCCAGCAGTTACTCGTTAAGGGGCACTGAAGCTTTCTTT. This encodes CASSYSLRGTEAFF. The V call is TRBV6-2 or TRBV6-3, the J call TRBJ1-1; D perhaps matches TRBD1 (5 bases). The CDR3 length is 14 residues. Germline V gene lookup returns CDR1 MNHEY and CDR2 SVGEGT. Trimming left V 0 bases short and J 4 bases short, with 9 bases between.

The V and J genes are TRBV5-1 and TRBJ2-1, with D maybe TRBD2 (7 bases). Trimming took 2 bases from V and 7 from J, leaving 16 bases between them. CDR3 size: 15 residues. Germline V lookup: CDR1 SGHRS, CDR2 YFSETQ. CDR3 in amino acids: CASSLPGGDSNEQFF. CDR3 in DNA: TGCGCCAGCAGCTTACCGGGGGGCGATTCGAATGAGCAGTTCTTC. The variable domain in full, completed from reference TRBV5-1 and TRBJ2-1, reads KAGVTQTPRYLIKTRGQQVTLSCSPISGHRSVSWYQQTPGQGLQFLFEYFSETQRNKGNFPGRFSGRQFSNSRSEMNVSTLELGDSALYLCASSLPGGDSNEQFFGPGTRLTVL.

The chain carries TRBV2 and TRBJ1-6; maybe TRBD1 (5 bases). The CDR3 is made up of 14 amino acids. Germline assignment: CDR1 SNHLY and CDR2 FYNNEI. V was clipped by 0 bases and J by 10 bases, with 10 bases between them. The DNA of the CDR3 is TGTGCCAGCAGTGAAGCACGGGAGGGGTCACCCCTCCACTTT. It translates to CASSEAREGSPLHF. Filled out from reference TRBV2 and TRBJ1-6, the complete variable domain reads EPEVTQTPSHQVTQMGQEVILRCVPISNHLYFYWYRQILGQKVEFLVSFYNNEISEKSEIFDDQFSVERPDGSNFTLKIRSTKLEDSAMYFCASSEAREGSPLHFGNGTRLTVT.

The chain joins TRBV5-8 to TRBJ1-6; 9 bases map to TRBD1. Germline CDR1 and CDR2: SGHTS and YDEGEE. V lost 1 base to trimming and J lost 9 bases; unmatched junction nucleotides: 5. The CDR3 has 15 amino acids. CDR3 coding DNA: TGTGCCAGCAGCTTGACGGGACAGGGAGCTTCACCCCTCCACTTT. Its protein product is CASSLTGQGASPLHF.

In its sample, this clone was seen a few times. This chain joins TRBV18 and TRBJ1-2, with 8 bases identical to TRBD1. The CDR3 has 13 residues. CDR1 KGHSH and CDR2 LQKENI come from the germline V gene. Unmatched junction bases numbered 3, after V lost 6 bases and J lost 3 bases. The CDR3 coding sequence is TGTGCCAGCTCCCGGGGACAGGACTATGGCTACACCTTC. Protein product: CASSRGQDYGYTF.

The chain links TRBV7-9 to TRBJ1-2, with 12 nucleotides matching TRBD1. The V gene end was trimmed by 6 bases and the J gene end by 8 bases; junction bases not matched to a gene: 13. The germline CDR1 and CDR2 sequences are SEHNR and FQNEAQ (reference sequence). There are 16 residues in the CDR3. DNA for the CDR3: TGTGCCAGCAGTCAATACCCGGGACAGGGGGCGGGCGGCTACACCTTC. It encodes CASSQYPGQGAGGYTF.

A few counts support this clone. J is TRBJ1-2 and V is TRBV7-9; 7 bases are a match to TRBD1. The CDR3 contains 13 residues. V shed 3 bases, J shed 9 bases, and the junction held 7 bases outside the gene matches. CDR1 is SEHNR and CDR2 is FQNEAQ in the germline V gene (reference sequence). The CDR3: CASSLAQGVSYTF. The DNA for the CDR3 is TGTGCCAGCAGCTTGGCGCAGGGGGTGAGCTACACCTTC. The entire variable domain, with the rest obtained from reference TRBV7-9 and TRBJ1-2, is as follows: DTGVSQNPRHKITKRGQNVTFRCDPISEHNRLYWYRQTLGQGPEFLTYFQNEAQLEKSRLLSDRFSAERPKGSFSTLEIQRTEQGDSAMYLCASSLAQGVSYTFGSGTRLTVV.

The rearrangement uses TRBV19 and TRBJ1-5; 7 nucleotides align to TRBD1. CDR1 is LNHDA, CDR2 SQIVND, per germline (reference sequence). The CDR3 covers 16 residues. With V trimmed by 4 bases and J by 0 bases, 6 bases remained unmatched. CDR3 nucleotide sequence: TGTGCCAGTAGTAAATCGACAGGGTATAGCAATCAGCCCCAGCATTTT. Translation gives CASSKSTGYSNQPQHF. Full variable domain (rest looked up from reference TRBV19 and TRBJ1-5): DGGITQSPKYLFRKEGQNVTLSCEQNLNHDAMYWYRQDPGQGLRLIYYSQIVNDFQKGDIAEGYSVSREKKESFPLTVTSAQKNPTAFYLCASSKSTGYSNQPQHFGDGTRLSIL.

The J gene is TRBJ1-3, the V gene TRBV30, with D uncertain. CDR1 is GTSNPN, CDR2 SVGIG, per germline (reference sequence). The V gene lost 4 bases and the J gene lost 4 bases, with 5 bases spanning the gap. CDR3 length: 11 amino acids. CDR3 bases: TGTGCCTGGAATCTCGGAAACACCATATATTTT. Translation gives CAWNLGNTIYF.

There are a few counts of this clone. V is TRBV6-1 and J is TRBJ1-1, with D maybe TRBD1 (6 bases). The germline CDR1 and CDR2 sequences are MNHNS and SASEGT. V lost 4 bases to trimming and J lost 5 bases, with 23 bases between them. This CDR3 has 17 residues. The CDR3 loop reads CASSVEGGGWRLTEAFF. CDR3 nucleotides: TGTGCCAGCAGTGTCGAAGGGGGGGGGTGGCGACTAACTGAAGCTTTCTTT.

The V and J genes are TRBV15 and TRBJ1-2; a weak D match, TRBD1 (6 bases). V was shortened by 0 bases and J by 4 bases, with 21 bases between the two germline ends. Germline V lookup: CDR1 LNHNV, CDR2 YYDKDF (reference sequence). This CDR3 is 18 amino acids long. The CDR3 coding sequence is TGTGCCACCAGCAGAGATCTGGCAGGGGAGTTTTCTGCCTATGGCTACACCTTC. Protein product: CATSRDLAGEFSAYGYTF.

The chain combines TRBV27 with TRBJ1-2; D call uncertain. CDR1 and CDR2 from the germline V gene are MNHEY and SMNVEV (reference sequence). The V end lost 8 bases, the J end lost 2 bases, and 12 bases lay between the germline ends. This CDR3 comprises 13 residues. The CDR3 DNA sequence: TGTGCCAGCCGAAGCGGGATAAACTATGGCTACACCTTC. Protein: CASRSGINYGYTF.

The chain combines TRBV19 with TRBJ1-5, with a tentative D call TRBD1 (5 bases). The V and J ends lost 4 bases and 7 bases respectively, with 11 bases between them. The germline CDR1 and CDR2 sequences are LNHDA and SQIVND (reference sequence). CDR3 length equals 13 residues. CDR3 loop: CASSTRVYQPQHF. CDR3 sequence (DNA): TGTGCCAGTAGTACCAGGGTATACCAGCCCCAGCATTTT. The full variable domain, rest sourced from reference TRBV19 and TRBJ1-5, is DGGITQSPKYLFRKEGQNVTLSCEQNLNHDAMYWYRQDPGQGLRLIYYSQIVNDFQKGDIAEGYSVSREKKESFPLTVTSAQKNPTAFYLCASSTRVYQPQHFGDGTRLSIL.

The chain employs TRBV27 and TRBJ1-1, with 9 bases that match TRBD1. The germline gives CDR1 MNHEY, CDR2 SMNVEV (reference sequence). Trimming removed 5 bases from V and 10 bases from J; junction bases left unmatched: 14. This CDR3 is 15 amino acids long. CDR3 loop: CASSLSPGTGYVAFF. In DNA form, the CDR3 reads TGTGCCAGCAGTCTGAGTCCCGGGACAGGGTATGTAGCTTTCTTT.

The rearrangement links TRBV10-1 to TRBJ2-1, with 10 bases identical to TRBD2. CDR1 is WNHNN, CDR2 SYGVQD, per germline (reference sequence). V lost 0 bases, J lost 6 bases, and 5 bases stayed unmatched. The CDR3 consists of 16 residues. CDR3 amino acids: CASSESAQRGGNEQFF. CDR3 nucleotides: TGCGCCAGCAGTGAGTCGGCCCAGCGGGGGGGCAATGAGCAGTTCTTC.

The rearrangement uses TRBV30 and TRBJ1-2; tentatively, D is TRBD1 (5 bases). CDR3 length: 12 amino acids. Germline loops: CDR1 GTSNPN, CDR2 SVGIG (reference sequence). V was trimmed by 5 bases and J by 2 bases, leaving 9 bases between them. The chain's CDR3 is CAWAGGNYGYTF. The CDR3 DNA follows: TGTGCCTGGGCCGGGGGGAACTATGGCTACACCTTC.

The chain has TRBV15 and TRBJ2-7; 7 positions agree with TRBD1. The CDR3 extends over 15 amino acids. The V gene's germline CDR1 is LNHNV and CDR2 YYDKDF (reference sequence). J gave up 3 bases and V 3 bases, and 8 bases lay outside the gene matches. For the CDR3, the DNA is TGTGCCACCAGCAGCAACAGGGGATACGTCTACGAGCAGTACTTC. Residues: CATSSNRGYVYEQYF.